This T cell receptor beta chain was captured by sequencing in a study of cytomegalovirus exposure and HLA in healthy donors (TCRdb year 2017). The study in broad terms: An earlier analysis of approximately 640 of the donors reported 250 to 300 Gb of sequence data and around 110 million unique TCR beta sequences from roughly 180 million T cells. Genome-wide SNP genotypes for about 55% of the 666 donors were used in a later genetic analysis, which treated that subset as a discovery cohort. An earlier analysis of around 640 of the donors used high-throughput TCR beta sequencing to judge whether each TCR beta V gene segment behaved as functional or pseudogenic. Donor age, sex, ethnicity and CMV serostatus were compiled together with the repertoire data. Among about 370 genotyped donors of the cohort, an average of around 220,000 unique TCR beta nucleotide sequences was sequenced per donor, of which 15% to 20% were non-productive. The study aimed to test whether cataloging public T cell receptors could reveal signatures of past pathogen exposure. About 280 gigabases of sequencing data and 80 million or so unique TCR sequences were included in an early release covering roughly 600 HLA-typed donors. The study profiled the T cell repertoires of hundreds of subjects by immunosequencing and related them to cytomegalovirus serostatus. Rather than drawing on any new phenotypic data, the later analysis identified candidate immune exposures from TCR beta sequences and the way those sequences occurred across donors. A separate validation cohort of 100 to 150 different subjects was used in addition to the 666-subject first cohort. Every repertoire in the discovery cohort had been generated on one and the same sequencing platform. To predict cytomegalovirus infection status, the study brought together high-throughput TCR immunosequencing, statistical association of individual TCRs with disease status, and machine learning. Typing coverage varied by locus: about 620-640 donors for A, B, C, DRB1 and DQB1; more than 500 for DQA1; more than 600 for DPA1; about 450 for DPB1. Class I and class II HLA loci were covered by the typing at four-digit resolution. In a later analysis, previously published TCR beta repertoires from some 640 donors were re-analyzed and high-resolution HLA genotyping was added so that TCR occurrence patterns could be studied. Of the roughly 410 genotyped donors, 70% to 90% were placed in the genetic ancestry cluster associated with self-reported Caucasian donors. Because of strong linkage in the cohort, roughly five DR-DQ haplotypes were treated as single units for association and clustering.

The CDR3 numbers 16 residues from cysteine through phenylalanine. Here the CDR3 DNA is all that survives: 48 bases in frame from base 1. V has 2 bases trimmed and J has 2 bases trimmed; junction bases matching no gene number 7. Overall results and qualifications from the work: In a later analysis, several top co-occurrence clusters were reported to appear linked to parvovirus B19, influenza, CMV and Epstein-Barr virus. Because HLA typing was missing for some donors at each locus, association tests included only the typed subset. It was suggested by the authors that the approach could potentially be generalized to other disease states and immunological phenotypes. In a later analysis, the rate of TCR association differed among HLA loci, with DRB1 alleles having the most associated TCRs and HLA-C alleles having the fewest. Across donors, most TCR sequences were observed very rarely, whereas some public TCRs were present in many individuals. A later genetic analysis associated a missense DCLRE1C variant with V-gene and J-gene trimming of TCR beta chains, and an independent cohort replicated the association. The only immune exposure information available for the cohort was CMV serostatus. Strong co-occurrence of HLA alleles, especially DR and DQ, made assigning TCR associations to individual alleles difficult. Some IMGT-functional V segments, including TRBV6-2 and TRBV6-3, could not be told apart with the 87-base-pair reads, so those segments were excluded. A later analysis found that most CMV-associated TCR beta chains appeared HLA-restricted, with HLA associations seemingly driven largely by CMV exposure. A further reported finding was that TCR beta sequences accurately predicted the HLA-A and HLA-B alleles for most subjects in the first cohort. Approximately 16 rarely observed V segments, including chromosome 9 orphons, were excluded from the earlier analysis of several hundred of the donors because counts were too low. Correlated functional status among segregating V segments might reflect linkage disequilibrium, but an unknown experimental factor could not be ruled out. According to a later genetic analysis, donors in an Asian-associated ancestry cluster had fewer N-insertions in productive TCRs than the approximately 690-donor mean. The presence/absence analyses assumed that sequencing depth was roughly uniform across donors, and that assumption may not be true. A cluster of highly shared sequence variants was judged likely to represent a technical artifact of the sequencing pipeline. In vitro tests confirmed that three of the cytomegalovirus-associated TCR beta chains recognize cytomegalovirus antigens. In a later analysis, HLA-associated TCR beta chains were found to be more clonally expanded and to have lower generation probabilities than equally common non-associated chains. In an earlier analysis of about 540 of the donors, most TCR beta V segments were observed in productive rearrangements about 87% or about 30% of the time, broadly matching IMGT annotations. Only TCR beta chains were sequenced in this cohort, and the absence of alpha or paired-chain data limited detectable features. Cytomegalovirus status was reported to be diagnosed by the classifier with high specificity and sensitivity in both the original and validation cohorts. A later analysis associated 15,000 or so TCR beta sequences with specific HLA alleles at a false discovery rate of 0.05. A total of 150 to 200 TCR beta chains were listed by the study as associated with cytomegalovirus.

The cohort comprised 670 or so healthy bone marrow donors. At the time of sampling, every cohort member was nominally healthy, though immune exposures that went unrecorded were likely present. The donor was CMV seronegative and was included in the group of over 300 seronegative cohort members. Every donor gave a peripheral blood sample, and the peripheral blood mononuclear cells from that sample were used for TCR beta sequencing. Genomic DNA extraction from the blood cell samples was performed with the Qiagen DNeasy Blood Extraction Kit. Turning to this clone: There is no known antigen for this receptor.

The library was prepared using the immunoSEQ multiplex PCR assay. For the multiplex PCR, a mixture combining 60 forward primers for TCR Vbeta segments and 13 reverse primers for TCR Jbeta segments was used. A multiplex PCR assay on genomic DNA amplified the CDR3 region of rearranged TCR beta genes. The amplified TCR beta libraries were sequenced on the Illumina HiSeq System as 87-base-pair reads. In the authors' own workflow: Across the 600 to 700 repertoires, a later analysis counted approximately 75 million unique TCR beta chains, approximately 12 million of which were shared by at least two donors. Raw reads were error-corrected and collapsed into unique sequences with a nearest-neighbor algorithm that merged closely related sequences to remove PCR and sequencing errors. V, D and J gene segments were assigned by aligning CDR3 sequences to IMGT reference sequences. Each retained sequence needed at least a six-nucleotide match to both a V gene segment and a J gene segment. A rearrangement counted as productive if the CDR3 had no stop codons and remained in frame with V and J, and every other rearrangement counted as non-productive. CDR3 was defined by IMGT convention, running from the second conserved V-encoded cysteine to the conserved J-encoded phenylalanine. The earlier analysis of some 550 of the donors excluded any sequence lacking an unambiguous match to a single V gene segment. An earlier analysis of a few hundred of the donors called V segments functional above 56.7% productive rearrangements and segregating when the between-donor standard deviation exceeded 5%. A statistical classification framework was developed to diagnose cytomegalovirus status using the catalog of TCR beta chain sequences. In a later analysis, V and J genes were assigned by comparing TCR nucleotide sequences against IMGT/GENE-DB human TR gene sequences. A later analysis assigned CDR3 sequences and most-parsimonious VDJ recombination scenarios with the TCRdist pipeline. In a later analysis, each TCR beta chain was defined by its CDR3 amino acid sequence together with its V-gene family, and reads without a unique V-gene family were excluded. To address suspected cross-contamination and a sequencing artifact, a later analysis removed under 600 highly shared, low-generation-probability nucleotide sequences. In a later analysis, a clonal expansion index was calculated for each public chain from normalized within-repertoire ranks of inferred template counts. Generation probabilities in a later analysis came from a VDJ recombination model fitted to out-of-frame rearrangements, and those results were checked against IGoR. In a later analysis, TCR-TCR, TCR-HLA and TCR-CMV co-occurrence was scored with hypergeometric tests, and a repertoire-size bias correction was applied to TCR pairs. False discovery rates were estimated in a later analysis by permuting HLA or CMV assignments 20 times. A later analysis grouped co-occurring TCRs with DBSCAN, adding TCRdist sequence similarity when clustering within HLA-allele-positive subsets. Repertoires with fewer than 30,000 or more than 120,000 public chains, plus five repertoires with anomalous nucleotide sharing, were excluded from co-occurrence clustering. TCRdb limited this immuneACCESS table to in-frame rearrangements with V and J called. A share of clones is missing; checked studies link under half to unresolved V genes, and the rest is unexplained. D and trimming were read from the DNA, whereas the V and J calls and clone size are those reported in that table. The sample's table lists a count of 77,000 or so clones. The ten largest clones add up to about 4.2% of the sample.

The sequence was obtained from a man aged 25-40 years in good health and CMV-seronegative. The chain is encoded by TRBV23-1 joined to TRBJ2-7, with 9 bases aligning to TRBD2. TRBV23-1 is an ORF for which the function is uncertain. The sample consisted of PBMCs. The CDR3 in this case is CASSQPTSGRPYEQYF. The sequenced DNA: TGCGCCAGCAGTCAACCGACTAGCGGCCGACCCTACGAGCAGTACTTC.